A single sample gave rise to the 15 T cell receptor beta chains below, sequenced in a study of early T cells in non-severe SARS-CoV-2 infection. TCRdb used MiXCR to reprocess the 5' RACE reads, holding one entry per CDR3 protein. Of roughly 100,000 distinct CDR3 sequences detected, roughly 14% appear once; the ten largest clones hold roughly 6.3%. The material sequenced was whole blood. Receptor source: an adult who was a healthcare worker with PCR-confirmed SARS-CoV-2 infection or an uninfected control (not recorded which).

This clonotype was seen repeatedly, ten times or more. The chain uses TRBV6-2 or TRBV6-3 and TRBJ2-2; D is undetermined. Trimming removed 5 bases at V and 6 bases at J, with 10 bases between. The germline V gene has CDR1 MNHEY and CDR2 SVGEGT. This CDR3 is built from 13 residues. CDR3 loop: CASSPHQAGELFF. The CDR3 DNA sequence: TGTGCCAGCAGTCCACACCAGGCCGGGGAGCTGTTTTTT.

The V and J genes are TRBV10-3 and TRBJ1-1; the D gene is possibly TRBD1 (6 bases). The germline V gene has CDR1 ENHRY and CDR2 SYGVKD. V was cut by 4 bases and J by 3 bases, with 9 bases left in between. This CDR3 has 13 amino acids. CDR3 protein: CAISARQDTEAFF. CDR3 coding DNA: TGTGCCATCAGTGCCAGACAGGACACTGAAGCTTTCTTT.

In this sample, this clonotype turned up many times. The CDR3 sequence is CASSRHPLAREGLGETQYF. The CDR3, as DNA: TGTGCCAGCAGCCGCCACCCCCTAGCACGGGAGGGCCTCGGAGAGACCCAGTACTTC. The chain has TRBV28 and TRBJ2-5, with TRBD2 matching over 8 bases. This CDR3 region has 19 residues. The ends lost 6 bases at V and 4 bases at J; junction bases unmatched: 22. Germline V CDR1 and CDR2: MDHEN, SYDVKM.

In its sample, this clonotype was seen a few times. The CDR3 loop is CASRSKGNTGELFF. The CDR3 coding sequence is TGTGCAAGTCGGTCGAAGGGCAACACCGGGGAGCTGTTTTTT. This sequence joins TRBV12-2 and TRBJ2-2; the DNA was not compared with TRBD2, the D call given in the table. TRBV12-2 corresponds to a pseudogene. This CDR3 is built from 14 residues.

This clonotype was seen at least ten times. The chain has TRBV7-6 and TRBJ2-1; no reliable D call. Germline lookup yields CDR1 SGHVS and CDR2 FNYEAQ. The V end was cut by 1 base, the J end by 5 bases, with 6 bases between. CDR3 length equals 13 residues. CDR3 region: CASSLVGDNEQFF. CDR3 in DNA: TGTGCCAGCAGCTTAGTAGGAGACAATGAGCAGTTCTTC.

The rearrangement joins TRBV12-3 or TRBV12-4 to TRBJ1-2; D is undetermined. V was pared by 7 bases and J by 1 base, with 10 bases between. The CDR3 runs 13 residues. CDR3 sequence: CASKARLNYGYTF. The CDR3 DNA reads TGTGCCAGCAAGGCCCGCCTTAACTATGGCTACACCTTC.

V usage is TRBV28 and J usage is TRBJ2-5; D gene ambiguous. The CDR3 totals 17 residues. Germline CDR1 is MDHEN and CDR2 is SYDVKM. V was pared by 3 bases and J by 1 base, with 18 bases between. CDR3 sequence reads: CASSLAQTADLQETQYF. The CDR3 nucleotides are TGTGCCAGCAGTTTGGCTCAGACCGCCGATCTCCAAGAGACCCAGTACTTC.

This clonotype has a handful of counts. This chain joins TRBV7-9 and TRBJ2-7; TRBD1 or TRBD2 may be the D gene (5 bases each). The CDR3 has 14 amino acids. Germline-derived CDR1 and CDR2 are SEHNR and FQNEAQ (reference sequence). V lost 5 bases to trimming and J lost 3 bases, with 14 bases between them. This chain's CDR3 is CASSATGTYYEQYF. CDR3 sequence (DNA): TGTGCCAGCAGCGCGACCGGGACCTACTACGAGCAGTACTTC.

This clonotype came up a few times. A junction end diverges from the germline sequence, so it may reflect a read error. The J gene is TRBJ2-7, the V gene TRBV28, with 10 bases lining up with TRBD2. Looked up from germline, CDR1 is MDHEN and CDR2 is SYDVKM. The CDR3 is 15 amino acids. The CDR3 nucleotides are TGTGCCAGCAGGGCAGCGGGAGGGCGTTCCTACGACCAGTACTTC. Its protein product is CASRAAGGRSYDQYF.

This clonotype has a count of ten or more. CDR3 sequence: CSAPPLSSYNEQFF. CDR3 coding DNA: TGCAGTGCTCCACCCTTAAGCTCCTACAATGAGCAGTTCTTC. The gene calls are TRBV20-1 and TRBJ2-1; D is uncertain. The CDR3 length is 14 residues. Deletions cut 5 bases from V and 0 bases from J, with 11 bases between. Germline assignment: CDR1 DFQATT and CDR2 SNEGSKA (reference sequence).

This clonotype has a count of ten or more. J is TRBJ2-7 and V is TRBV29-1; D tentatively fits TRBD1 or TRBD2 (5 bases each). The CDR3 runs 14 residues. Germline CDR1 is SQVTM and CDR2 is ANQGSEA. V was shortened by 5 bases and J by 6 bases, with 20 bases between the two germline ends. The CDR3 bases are TGCAGCGTTCTTGTCGGGACGGAGGACTCCGAGCAGTACTTC. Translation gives CSVLVGTEDSEQYF.

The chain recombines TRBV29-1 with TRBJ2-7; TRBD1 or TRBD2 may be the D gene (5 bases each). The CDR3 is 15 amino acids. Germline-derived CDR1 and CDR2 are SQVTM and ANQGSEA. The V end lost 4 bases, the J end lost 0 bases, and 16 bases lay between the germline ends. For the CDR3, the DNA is TGCAGCGTTGCCCTTCAGGGACGCAGCTCCTACGAGCAGTACTTC. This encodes CSVALQGRSSYEQYF.

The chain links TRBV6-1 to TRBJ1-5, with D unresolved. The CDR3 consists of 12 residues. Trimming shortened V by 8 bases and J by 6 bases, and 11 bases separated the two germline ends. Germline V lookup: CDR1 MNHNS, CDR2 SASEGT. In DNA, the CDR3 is TGTGCCAGCTCGGTGGATTTTCAGCCCCAGCATTTT. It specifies CASSVDFQPQHF.

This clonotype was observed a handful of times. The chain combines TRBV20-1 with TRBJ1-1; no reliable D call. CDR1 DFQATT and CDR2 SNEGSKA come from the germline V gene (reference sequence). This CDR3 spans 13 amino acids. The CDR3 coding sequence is TGCAGCTCGAAACCGGGTGTGAACACTGAAGCTTTCTTT. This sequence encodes CSSKPGVNTEAFF.

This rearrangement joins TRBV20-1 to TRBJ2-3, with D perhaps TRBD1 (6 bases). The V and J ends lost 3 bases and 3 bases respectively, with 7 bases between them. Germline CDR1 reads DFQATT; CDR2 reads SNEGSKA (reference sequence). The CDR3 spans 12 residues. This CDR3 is CSARGHTDTQYF. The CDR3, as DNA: TGCAGTGCTAGGGGACATACAGATACGCAGTATTTT.